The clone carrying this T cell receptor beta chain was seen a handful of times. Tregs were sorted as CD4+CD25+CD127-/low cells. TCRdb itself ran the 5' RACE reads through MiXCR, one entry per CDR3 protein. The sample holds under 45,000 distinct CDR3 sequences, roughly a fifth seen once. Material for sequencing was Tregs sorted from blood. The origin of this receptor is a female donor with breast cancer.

The CDR3, as DNA: TGTGCCAGCAGCTTGTATCTAAGGACTAGCGAACACAATGAGCAGTTCTTC. The encoded protein is CASSLYLRTSEHNEQFF. The gene calls are TRBV5-6 and TRBJ2-1; 9 positions match TRBD2. With V trimmed by 1 base and J by 5 bases, 10 bases remained unmatched. The CDR3 spans 17 residues. Germline V lookup: CDR1 SGHDT, CDR2 YYEEEE.